The T cell receptor beta chain described here comes from a study of blood T cell repertoires in COVID-19. In the study overall: Samples of COVID-19 (acute and convalescent) were obtained from the United States, Italy and Spain.

CDR3 length: 13 residues. Germline V CDR1 and CDR2: MNHEY, SMNVEV (reference sequence). V was trimmed by 5 bases and J by 0 bases, leaving 7 bases between them. Per the study methods: The authors estimated nucleated cell counts from reference gene primer amplification. Assay used: immunoSEQ multiplex PCR; TCRdb lists only in-frame clones, some missing. V, J and clone size derive from that table, while D and trimming were established from the DNA sequence. In the table there are 150,000 to 160,000 clones, 83% of which are singletons. Source material: peripheral blood. The source is an older woman with COVID-19, enrolled during active disease. V usage is TRBV27 and J usage is TRBJ2-5; D may be TRBD1 (6 bases). For the CDR3, the DNA is TGTGCCAGCAGTCGACAGGACCAAGAGACCCAGTACTTC. This codes for CASSRQDQETQYF.